The rows below give T cell receptor beta chains drawn from one sample of a study of blood T cell repertoires in COVID-19. This table comes from immunoSEQ multiplex PCR, and its TCRdb copy is limited to in-frame clones, with some not included. The sample includes roughly 380,000 clones, 89% seen only once; the top ten take around 1.5%. Material: peripheral blood. The receptor source for this set is a woman between 40 and 50 years old with COVID-19, enrolled during active disease. Both conserved end residues are part of each CDR3. The D gene is left open where the match is weak. For some rows the clone size is stated as once, few or many, or as a class when expanded; others skip it.

J: TRBJ2-2
V: TRBV7-2
size: .
D: TRBD2
DNA: TGTGCCAGCAGCTTGGTTACCGGGGGGGCCGGCGGGGAGCTGTTTTTT
CDR3: CASSLVTGGAGGELFF

J: TRBJ1-2
V: TRBV30
size: .
D: .
DNA: TGTGCCTGGACGGGAGGGGCCCTCTATGGCTACACCTTC
CDR3: CAWTGGALYGYTF

J: TRBJ1-1
V: TRBV2
size: .
D: .
DNA: TGTGCCGGCGCGGTGAACACTGAAGCTTTCTTT
CDR3: CAGAVNTEAFF

J: TRBJ2-3
V: TRBV5-4
size: .
D: TRBD1
DNA: TGTGCCAGCAGAGAGGGGGCGGTGGGCACAGATACGCAGTATTTT
CDR3: CASREGAVGTDTQYF

J: TRBJ2-7
V: TRBV28
size: once
D: TRBD1
DNA: TGTGCCAGCAGTTTGGGGACAGGGGTCCCCTACGAGCAGTACTTC
CDR3: CASSLGTGVPYEQYF

J: TRBJ1-2
V: TRBV2
size: .
D: TRBD1
DNA: TGTGCCAGCCCGAAGGGGGCTACCTATGGCTACACCTTC
CDR3: CASPKGATYGYTF

J: TRBJ2-1
V: TRBV12-3/TRBV12-4
size: .
D: .
DNA: TGTGCCAGCAGTTTACTGAGTAGCAATGAGCAGTTCTTC
CDR3: CASSLLSSNEQFF

J: TRBJ1-3
V: TRBV3-1/TRBV3-2
size: .
D: .
DNA: TGTGCCAGCAGCCCCGGGGGGGACACCATATATTTT
CDR3: CASSPGGDTIYF

J: TRBJ1-4
V: TRBV4-1
size: .
D: TRBD1
DNA: TGCGCCAGCAGCCAAGAGGCACAGGGGGCGGGGGAAAAACTGTTTTTT
CDR3: CASSQEAQGAGEKLFF

J: TRBJ1-6
V: TRBV6-5
size: .
D: .
DNA: TGTGCCGGAGGAGAAAGCTCCTATAATTCACCCCTCCACTTT
CDR3: CAGGESSYNSPLHF

J: TRBJ1-2
V: TRBV18
size: .
D: .
DNA: TGTGCCAGCTCACTTCCAGGGGATGGCTACACCTTC
CDR3: CASSLPGDGYTF

J: TRBJ1-2
V: TRBV6-2/TRBV6-3
size: .
D: TRBD1
DNA: TGTGCCAGCAGTGGACAGGGCTATGGCTACACCTTC
CDR3: CASSGQGYGYTF

J: TRBJ2-5
V: TRBV6-1
size: .
D: .
DNA: TGTGCCAGCAGTGGCCGGCATCTGGGACATTCCGAGACCCAGTACTTC
CDR3: CASSGRHLGHSETQYF

J: TRBJ1-3
V: TRBV5-5
size: .
D: .
DNA: TGTGCCAGCAGCTTGTCGACATCTGGAAACACCATATATTTT
CDR3: CASSLSTSGNTIYF

J: TRBJ1-2
V: TRBV2
size: .
D: .
DNA: TGTGCCAGCATCGCAGGGAGGTGGGCAGGGAAAGAAGATGGCTACACCTTC
CDR3: CASIAGRWAGKEDGYTF

J: TRBJ1-5
V: TRBV30
size: .
D: .
DNA: TGTGCCTGGAGTACAGGATTCAGCAATCAGCCCCAGCATTTT
CDR3: CAWSTGFSNQPQHF

J: TRBJ2-1
V: TRBV7-9
size: .
D: .
DNA: TGTGCCAGCAGCTTGTTGGCTAGCAGGGGTGAGCAGTTCTTC
CDR3: CASSLLASRGEQFF

J: TRBJ1-6
V: TRBV4-2
size: .
D: TRBD1
DNA: TGTGCCAGCAGCCAAACGGCAAAGGGACAGGGTAATTCACCCCTCCACTTT
CDR3: CASSQTAKGQGNSPLHF

J: TRBJ1-2
V: TRBV5-1
size: .
D: .
DNA: TGCGCCAGCAGGACCGAGGGTCATGGCTACACCTTC
CDR3: CASRTEGHGYTF

J: TRBJ2-7
V: TRBV9
size: .
D: .
DNA: TGTGCCAGCAGCGTAGGGGGTGGGCAGGGCAACTACGAGCAGTACTTC
CDR3: CASSVGGGQGNYEQYF

J: TRBJ1-2
V: TRBV7-9
size: .
D: .
DNA: TGTGCCAGCAGCTCCCGGCGGGGGACTCCCTTTAACTATGGCTACACCTTC
CDR3: CASSSRRGTPFNYGYTF